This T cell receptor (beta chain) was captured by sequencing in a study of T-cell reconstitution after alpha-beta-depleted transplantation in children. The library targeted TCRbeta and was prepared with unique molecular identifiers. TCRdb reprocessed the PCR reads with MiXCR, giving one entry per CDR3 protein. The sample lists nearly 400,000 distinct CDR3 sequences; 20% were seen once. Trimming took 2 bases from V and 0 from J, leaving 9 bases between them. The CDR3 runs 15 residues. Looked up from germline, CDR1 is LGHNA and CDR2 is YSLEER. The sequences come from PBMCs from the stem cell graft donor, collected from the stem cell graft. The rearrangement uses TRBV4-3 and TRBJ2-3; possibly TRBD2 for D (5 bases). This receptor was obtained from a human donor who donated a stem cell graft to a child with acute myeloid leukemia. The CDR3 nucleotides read TGCGCCAGCAGCCAACTAGCCGCTAGCACAGATACGCAGTATTTT. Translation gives CASSQLAASTDTQYF.